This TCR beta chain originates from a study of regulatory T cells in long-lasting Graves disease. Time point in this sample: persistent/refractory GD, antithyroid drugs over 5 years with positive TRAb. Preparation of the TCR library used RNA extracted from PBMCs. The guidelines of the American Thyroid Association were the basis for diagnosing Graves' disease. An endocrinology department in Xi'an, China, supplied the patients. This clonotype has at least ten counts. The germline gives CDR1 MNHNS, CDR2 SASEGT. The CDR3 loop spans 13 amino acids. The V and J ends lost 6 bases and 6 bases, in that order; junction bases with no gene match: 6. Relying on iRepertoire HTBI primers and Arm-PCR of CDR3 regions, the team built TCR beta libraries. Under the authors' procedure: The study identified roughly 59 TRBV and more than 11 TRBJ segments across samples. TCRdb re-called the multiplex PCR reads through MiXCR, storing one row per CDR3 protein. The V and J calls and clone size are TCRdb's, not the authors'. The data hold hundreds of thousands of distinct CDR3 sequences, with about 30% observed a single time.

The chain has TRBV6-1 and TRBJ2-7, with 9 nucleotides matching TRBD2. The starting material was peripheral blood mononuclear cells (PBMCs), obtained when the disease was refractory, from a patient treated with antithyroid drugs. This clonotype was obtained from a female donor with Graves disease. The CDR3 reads CASRGTSRREQYF. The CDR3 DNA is TGTGCCAGCAGAGGGACTAGCAGACGCGAGCAGTACTTC.